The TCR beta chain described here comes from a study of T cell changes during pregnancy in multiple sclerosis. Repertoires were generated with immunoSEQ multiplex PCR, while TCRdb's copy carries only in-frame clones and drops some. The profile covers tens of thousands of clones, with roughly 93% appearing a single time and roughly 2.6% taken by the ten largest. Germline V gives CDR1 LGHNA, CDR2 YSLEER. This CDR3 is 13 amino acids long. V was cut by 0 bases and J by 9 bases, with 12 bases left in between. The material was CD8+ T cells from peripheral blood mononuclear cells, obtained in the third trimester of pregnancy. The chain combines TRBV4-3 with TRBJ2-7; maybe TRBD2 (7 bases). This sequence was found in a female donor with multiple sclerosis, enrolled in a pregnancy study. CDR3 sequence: CASSQEWGGGQYF. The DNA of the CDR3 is TGCGCCAGCAGCCAAGAATGGGGGGGCGGGCAGTACTTC.